This T cell receptor beta chain was retrieved from a study of blood T cell repertoires in COVID-19. Study overall: The origin of the acute and convalescent COVID-19 samples was the United States, Italy and Spain. PBMCs, B-cell-depleted T cells, or T cells provided the cDNA or gDNA that made up the material.

In this sample, this clone turned up a few times. Methods used by the authors: For nucleated cells, counts were estimated from reference gene primer amplification. The method was immunoSEQ multiplex PCR; TCRdb's version includes in-frame clones alone and lacks a portion of them. V and J calls and clone size follow that table, whereas D and trimming were derived from the DNA. In the table there are 100,000 to 110,000 clones, about 80% of which are singletons. This TCR was sampled from a woman in her sixties or seventies with acute or convalescent COVID-19. The source material was peripheral blood.

Here the CDR3 reads CASSLGTGGALNEKLFF. The CDR3 nucleotides read TGTGCCAGTAGTCTCGGGACAGGGGGTGCCCTTAATGAAAAACTGTTTTTT. The chain has TRBV19 and TRBJ1-4, with 11 bases aligning to TRBD1. Germline V gives CDR1 LNHDA, CDR2 SQIVND (reference sequence). J gave up 4 bases and V 5 bases, and 9 bases lay outside the gene matches. The CDR3 has 17 amino acids.